This TCR beta chain is from a study of tumor and adjacent non-tumor tissue in lung cancer listed by TCRdb under 2018. Some background on the complete study: The cohort included some 11 adenocarcinoma, a couple of squamous cell carcinoma and 1 small cell lung cancer patients. Among the roughly 15 patients, ages ranged from roughly 31 to 85 years, approximately 10 were men and 5 were women, and disease was TNM stage I to III. A total of about 130 million productive TCRbeta reads were generated by sequencing, corresponding to an average of roughly 4 million reads per sample. Using bulk TCRbeta repertoires from under 18 lung cancer patients, the study set lung tumor tissue side by side with matched distant non-tumor lung tissue. Over 25 paired specimens, one tumor and one normal lung sample per patient, were profiled by TCRbeta CDR3 sequencing. Overall study outcomes, separate from this receptor: TCR diversity was significantly higher in younger patients, and higher tumor TCR diversity was associated with shorter overall and disease-free survival. In normal lung, the top 100 clones accounted for a significantly larger cumulative share of the repertoire than in tumor tissue. Neither the sequencing platform nor unique molecular identifiers are mentioned in the methods. The cohort had only about 16 patients, and the authors noted that larger samples and more detailed clinical data are needed. TCR diversity (inverse Simpson) was significantly higher in tumor than in normal lung tissue (approximately 400 vs 170, P = 0.0075, Mann-Whitney U test). Peripheral blood was not sequenced, so blood TCRbeta repertoires in these lung cancer patients were not examined.

As to this clonotype: The specificity of this receptor is unknown. The junction and the germline gene differ at one end; a read error may be behind it.

The germline V gene provides CDR1 SGHAT and CDR2 FQNNGV. Measured from the cysteine to the phenylalanine, the CDR3 is 16 residues long. This entry keeps only the CDR3 DNA: 48 bases, framed from base 1. RNA was extracted from bulk unsorted tissue and checked for quality with a NanoDrop ND-1000 and an Agilent 2100. Newly diagnosed lung cancer patients without prior chemotherapy who had been admitted for thoracic surgery in China between August and November 2014 were enrolled as donors. The study excluded patients who had received radiotherapy or chemotherapy before or who had another cancer at the same time. Surgical tissue pieces of roughly 1-2 cm3 were preserved in RNAlater solution and stored at -80 °C until use. Libraries were made using multiplex PCR. Sequenced on an Illumina HiSeq 2500. Following protocols modified from ARM-PCR, the researchers constructed TCRbeta libraries through three rounds of nested PCR with primers (Table S4). PCR products of 200-500 bp were gel-excised and purified with the QIAquick gel extraction kit before sequencing. The paper's processing steps were these. Trimmomatic was used to clean the reads, FLASH was used to merge the reads into complete CDR3 sequences, and MiTCR was used to assign the reads to V(D)J germline segments. VDJtools was used to compute clonal diversity as the inverse Simpson's index. A read counted as productive if the sequence was in-frame and lacked a premature stop codon. In TCRdb, the public reads were trimmed at Q25 with fastp and aligned with MiXCR, with productive beta chains retained. Each record represents a unique CDR3 protein, reported with the most common genes and DNA among its rows. In this record, the V and J calls reflect TCRdb's handling and not the investigators' own analysis. This sample lists approximately 120,000 distinct CDR3 sequences; approximately 82% were detected once. The leading ten clones occupy approximately 35% of the sample.

Sequenced input: lung tumor tissue. The sequence came from a woman aged 60-75 years with non-small cell lung cancer. The chain is encoded by TRBV11-2 joined to TRBJ1-2; TRBD1 agrees with 7 junctional bases. In nucleotide form, the sequence is TGTGCCAACAGCTTACTCCTCGGGACAGCCAACTATGGCTACATCTTC. Translated, this gives CANSLLLGTANYGYIF. The variable domain in full, with residues beyond the CDR3 obtained from the reference TRBV11-2 and TRBJ1-2 genes, is EAGVAQSPRYKIIEKRQSVAFWCNPISGHATLYWYQQILGQGPKLLIQFQNNGVVDDSQLPKDRFSAERLKGVDSTLKIQPAKLEDSAVYLCANSLLLGTANYGYIFGSGTRLTVV.